The entry that follows covers one TCR beta chain sequence. As yet, its antigen is unknown. This specimen comes from a study of vaccination and CD4 T cells after COVID-19. Study at large: With a range of 35 to 161, the median interval from diagnosis to drawing post-COVID samples was approximately 100 days.

Sequenced with the Oncomine TCR Beta short-read assay was DNA taken from cultured CD4+ T cells. MiXCR, run by TCRdb on the PCR reads, gives a single entry per CDR3 protein. The sample consists of roughly 15,000 distinct CDR3 sequences, around 73% of them appearing once. Per germline, CDR1 LGHNA and CDR2 YSLEER. CDR3 length: 14 amino acids. V gave up 4 bases and J gave up 7 bases, with 11 bases separating them. Treatment defined: approximately 9-day PBMC culture with coronavirus spike peptide pools or control peptides (ViraFEST assay). Specimen: CD4+ T cells from blood, cultured in vitro. J is TRBJ1-6 and V is TRBV4-3; a possible D gene is TRBD1 (5 bases). The sequence came from a human donor who had recovered from COVID-19. The CDR3 DNA follows: TGCGCCAGCAGCCGCGGGGGAGAGAATTCACCCCTCCACTTT. This translates into CASSRGGENSPLHF.